Listed here are 15 T cell receptor beta chains from one sample, sequenced in a study of T cell repertoires in cytomegalovirus infection. TCRdb fed the reads into MiXCR, producing one record per CDR3 protein. The sample has about 250,000 distinct CDR3 sequences, over 15% seen once; the top ten hold approximately 51%. Sequencing was performed on CD8+ T cells from PBMCs. These TCRs come from a human donor in good health (CMV status not recorded). Some clones in this sample may be carry-over from other donors' samples.

The chain uses TRBV6-1 and TRBJ2-2, with TRBD1 as a possible D gene (6 bases). Germline values: CDR1 MNHNS, CDR2 SASEGT. Trimming left V 11 bases short and J 1 base short, with 14 bases between. The CDR3 covers 14 residues. DNA for the CDR3: TGTGCCGGAAAACGGGGACAGAACACCGGGGAGCTGTTTTTT. This gives the protein CAGKRGQNTGELFF.

This clonotype was observed a handful of times. The rearrangement links TRBV2 to TRBJ1-2, with a weak D call TRBD1 (5 bases). Trimming removed 2 bases from V and 4 bases from J, with 20 bases in between. The CDR3 consists of 17 residues. CDR1 and CDR2 from the germline V gene are SNHLY and FYNNEI. This CDR3 is CASSESLMLAGLYGYTF. The CDR3 nucleotides read TGTGCCAGCAGTGAATCTCTTATGTTGGCAGGGCTCTATGGCTACACCTTC.

This clonotype has a count of ten or more. The CDR3 is CASSPGPTYGYTF. CDR3 nucleotide sequence: TGTGCCAGTAGCCCCGGTCCTACCTATGGCTACACCTTC. The chain links TRBV19 to TRBJ1-2; D not certain. Germline V lookup: CDR1 LNHDA, CDR2 SQIVND (reference sequence). V was shortened by 6 bases and J by 4 bases, with 12 bases between the two germline ends. The CDR3 runs 13 residues.

This clonotype showed up many times. V is TRBV7-2 and J is TRBJ2-7, with D maybe TRBD1 (5 bases). Trimming stripped 1 base from V and 5 bases from J, with 15 bases between. The CDR3 length is 15 residues. Germline lookup yields CDR1 SGHTA and CDR2 FQGNSA. The CDR3 nucleotides are TGTGCCAGCAGCTTAGGGGCGACAGTAGGGGACGAGCAGTACTTC. Amino acids: CASSLGATVGDEQYF.

This clonotype appeared many times. The V gene is TRBV7-2, the J gene TRBJ1-2; no clear D. V gave up 5 bases and J gave up 8 bases, with 12 bases separating them. The germline V gene has CDR1 SGHTA and CDR2 FQGNSA. This CDR3 is 12 amino acids long. CDR3 residues: CASSARTVGYTF. CDR3 bases: TGTGCCAGCAGCGCGCGGACCGTAGGCTACACCTTC.

The J gene is TRBJ1-1, the V gene TRBV3-1, with D unresolved. In germline, CDR1 is LGHDT, CDR2 YNNKEL (reference sequence). V lost 0 bases to trimming and J lost 5 bases, with 10 bases between them. This CDR3 has 14 amino acids. Here the CDR3 DNA reads TGTGCCAGCAGCCAAGATATCAGTGGGACTGAAGCTTTCTTT. Translating gives CASSQDISGTEAFF.

This clonotype was detected only a few times. This sequence joins TRBV6-5 and TRBJ1-2; possible D gene TRBD1, 5 bases. This CDR3 has 12 amino acids. Germline V gene sequence: CDR1 MNHEY, CDR2 SVGAGI. The CDR3 DNA follows: TGTGCTGCAGGGTATAGTAACTATGGCTACACCTTC. Protein product: CAAGYSNYGYTF.

This clonotype was found a few times. The rearrangement links TRBV20-1 to TRBJ1-4, with TRBD1 identical over 7 bases. CDR1 and CDR2 from the germline V gene are DFQATT and SNEGSKA (reference sequence). V lost 0 bases to trimming and J lost 6 bases; unmatched junction nucleotides: 7. This CDR3 has 15 amino acids. The CDR3 is CSARDFEGADEKLFF. For the CDR3, the DNA is TGCAGTGCTAGAGATTTCGAGGGGGCGGATGAAAAACTGTTTTTT.

This clonotype was detected a few times. The chain has TRBV12-3 or TRBV12-4 and TRBJ2-1; D is tentatively TRBD1 or TRBD2 (5 bases each). Between the trimmed V and J ends, which lost 10 bases and 4 bases, there was a span of 14 bases. The CDR3 is 13 amino acids. The CDR3 region is CAILRDGYNEQFF. Here the CDR3 DNA reads TGTGCCATTCTCCGGGACGGATACAATGAGCAGTTCTTC.

In its sample, this clonotype was seen a few times. The V call is TRBV14, the J call TRBJ2-5; D possibly corresponds to TRBD1 (5 bases). This CDR3 comprises 19 residues. The germline CDR1 and CDR2 sequences are SGHDN and FVKESK. Trimming took off 4 bases at V and 1 base at J, with 25 bases between the two ends. CDR3 region: CASSPADPRQLVRQETQYF. As DNA, the CDR3 is TGTGCCAGCAGCCCCGCCGACCCTAGACAGCTAGTACGCCAAGAGACCCAGTACTTC.

With respect to this clonotype: This clone may be a read error of a much larger clone one base away. The chain uses TRBV6-4 and TRBJ2-1; D ambiguous. The V end lost 5 bases, the J end lost 0 bases, and 5 bases lay between the germline ends. The CDR3 covers 13 residues. Germline loops: CDR1 MRHNA, CDR2 SNTAGT. CDR3 DNA: TGTGCCAGCAGTACGAGCTCCTACAATGAGCAGTTCTTC. Translating gives CASSTSSYNEQFF.

This clonotype was found a few times. This rearrangement joins TRBV7-9 to TRBJ2-1, with 9 bases identical to TRBD1. V lost 5 bases, J lost 8 bases, and 7 bases stayed unmatched. The CDR3 sequence is 14 residues long. From germline, CDR1 is SEHNR and CDR2 FQNEAQ (reference sequence). In DNA form, the CDR3 reads TGTGCCAGCAGCGACCTACAGGGGGCCTATGAGCAGTTCTTC. Its translation: CASSDLQGAYEQFF.

V usage is TRBV5-1 and J usage is TRBJ2-1; D might be TRBD2 (6 bases). Trimming took off 3 bases at V and 0 bases at J, with 22 bases between the two ends. Germline V gene lookup returns CDR1 SGHRS and CDR2 YFSETQ. There are 19 residues in the CDR3. CDR3 region: CASSSPIKVMGGSYNEQFF. In DNA form, the CDR3 reads TGCGCCAGCAGCTCACCGATTAAGGTGATGGGGGGCTCCTACAATGAGCAGTTCTTC.

There are a few counts of this clonotype. CDR3 sequence: CASSPGFESYEQYF. The CDR3 coding sequence is TGTGCCAGCAGCCCGGGGTTTGAGTCCTACGAGCAGTACTTC. The chain joins TRBV7-6 to TRBJ2-7; possibly TRBD2 for D (5 bases). Germline CDR1 SGHVS, CDR2 FNYEAQ. Deletions cut 5 bases from V and 1 base from J, with 12 bases between. The CDR3 loop spans 14 amino acids. Together with reference TRBV7-6 and TRBJ2-7, the CDR3 gives the full variable domain: GAGVSQSPRYKVTKRGQDVALRCDPISGHVSLYWYRQALGQGPEFLTYFNYEAQQDKSGLPNDRFSAERPEGSISTLTIQRTEQRDSAMYRCASSPGFESYEQYFGPGTRLTVT.

The table lists this clonotype with many counts. The chain carries TRBV7-8 and TRBJ1-1; D is unclear. Trimming shortened V by 5 bases and J by 6 bases, and 13 bases separated the two germline ends. The CDR3 sequence is 13 residues long. Germline CDR1 and CDR2: SGHVS and FQNEAQ. DNA of the CDR3: TGTGCCAGCAGCCCGAAACGGACGGCTGAAGCTTTCTTT. Amino acid sequence: CASSPKRTAEAFF.